These T cell receptor beta chains were read from a single sample in a study of cytomegalovirus exposure and HLA in healthy donors. The table came from immunoSEQ multiplex PCR; TCRdb's copy has only in-frame clones and leaves some out. This sample has over 100,000 clones, with about three fifths found just once. Sequencing used PBMCs. Receptor source: a middle-aged woman in good health and CMV-seropositive. Each CDR3 is given with its conserved first and last residue. D genes are given only for firm matches. Clone size, where shown, is once, few, many, or a class for clones that have expanded.

d_gene	len	j_gene	v_gene	abundance	CDR3nt	CDR3aa
-	14	TRBJ2-7	TRBV27	-	TGTGCCAGCAGACCCGGACAAACGTACTACGAGCAGTACTTC	CASRPGQTYYEQYF
-	16	TRBJ2-2	TRBV2	few	TGTGCCAGCACCCAAGACGGCGGGACGAACACCGGGGAGCTGTTTTTT	CASTQDGGTNTGELFF
TRBD2	16	TRBJ2-1	TRBV19	-	TGTGCCAGTAGTATAGATCGAGCGGGATCCTACAATGAGCAGTTCTTC	CASSIDRAGSYNEQFF
TRBD1	14	TRBJ1-2	TRBV6-1	-	TGTGCCAGCAGTGTGCAGGGGGACGACTATGGCTACACCTTC	CASSVQGDDYGYTF
-	17	TRBJ2-3	TRBV5-4	-	TGTGCCAGCAGCTTGGCCGTGGCGGATTTAAACACAGATACGCAGTATTTT	CASSLAVADLNTDTQYF
-	14	TRBJ1-1	TRBV5-1	-	TGCGCCAGCAGCTTGGGGGCTGGGAACACTGAAGCTTTCTTT	CASSLGAGNTEAFF
TRBD1	17	TRBJ2-1	TRBV28	-	TGTGCCAGCAGACCCGGACAGGGCTTAACCTCCTACAATGAGCAGTTCTTC	CASRPGQGLTSYNEQFF
-	16	TRBJ1-6	TRBV9	-	TGTGCCAGCAGCGAACAAGACATACAGAATAATTCACCCCTCCACTTT	CASSEQDIQNNSPLHF
TRBD2	16	TRBJ2-3	TRBV5-1	-	TGCGCCAGCAGCCTATCATCGGGACTAAGCACAGATACGCAGTATTTT	CASSLSSGLSTDTQYF
TRBD1	16	TRBJ2-7	TRBV4-1	-	TGCGCCAGCAGCGCCACCGACAGGGGATACTCCTACGAGCAGTACTTC	CASSATDRGYSYEQYF
-	13	TRBJ2-5	TRBV30	-	TGTGCCTGGTCGGCGGAGAGCAAGGAGACCCAGTACTTC	CAWSAESKETQYF
TRBD2	16	TRBJ2-7	TRBV7-2	-	TGTGCCAGCAGCTTAGATGGTAGCGGGCCCCCCTACGAGCAGTACTTC	CASSLDGSGPPYEQYF
TRBD2	16	TRBJ2-2	TRBV9	-	TGTGCCAGCAGCGCCAGACTAGCGGGAGACACCGGGGAGCTGTTTTTT	CASSARLAGDTGELFF
-	13	TRBJ1-1	TRBV30	once	TGTGCCTGGAATCCAAGGAGGGACACTGAAGCTTTCTTT	CAWNPRRDTEAFF